This TCR beta chain is from a study of Tregs in tolerant kidney transplant recipients. Whole-study findings and limits: Some patients' samples used different primers over time, so nucleotide sequences weren't comparable. Tolerant patients' donor-specific Tregs expanded beyond overall Tregs, suggesting antigen-driven growth.

On this clone itself: The antigen is not known. The observed sequence ends 3 residues before the CDR3 terminus, with the missing tail filled in from the germline J gene.

This CDR3 has 15 residues. Germline lookup yields CDR1 SGHTA and CDR2 FQGNSA. V gave up 3 bases and J gave up 2 bases; unmatched junction bases: 2. Only in-frame clones appear in the TCRdb table, and some are missing; sequencing was by immunoSEQ multiplex PCR. The table lists 25,000 or so clones. Related graft donors supplied nonmyeloablative bone marrow transplants, and mixed chimerism was transient. The chain recombines TRBV7-2 with TRBJ2-1; TRBD2 agrees at 9 bases. The sequencing used CD4+ T cells from blood (PBMCs), collected 6 months after the transplant. The sequence derives from a human patient who received a combined kidney and bone marrow transplant. Some of the T cells might come from the graft donor. CDR3 region: CASSLRGRAYNEQFF. The part of the CDR3 DNA that was read is TGTGCCAGCAGCTTGCGCGGGAGGGCCTACAATGAG.